The present entry profiles one TCR beta chain with its context. This CDR3 comprises 15 residues. The V and J ends lost 1 base and 14 bases, in that order; junction bases with no gene match: 15. Germline CDR1 is SGHRS and CDR2 is YFSETQ. Sequencing was performed with immunoSEQ multiplex PCR; in TCRdb, only in-frame clones are kept and a portion is missing. Of around 200,000 clones detected, around 88% appear once; the ten largest clones hold roughly 5.9%. This record comes from a study of blood T cell repertoires in COVID-19. This TCR was recovered from a man aged 35 to 55 with acute COVID-19. The sample consisted of PBMCs or T cells enriched from blood (not recorded which). The V gene is TRBV5-1, the J gene TRBJ2-1; 7 nucleotides align to TRBD1. The CDR3 nucleotides read TGCGCCAGCAGCTTGTGGACTCCCATGAGGGGGCCGAAGTTCTTC. Its translation is CASSLWTPMRGPKFF.